This T cell receptor beta chain is drawn from a study of cytomegalovirus exposure and HLA in healthy donors. General study points: 16,951 TCR beta sequences were associated with HLA alleles at 0.05 false discovery rate in a later analysis. The only immune exposure information that was available was CMV serostatus. Presence/absence analyses took donor sequencing depth as roughly uniform.

PCR amplification relied on 60 Vbeta primers (plus 13 Jbeta primers). Produced via immunoSEQ multiplex PCR; TCRdb's table is partial and in-frame only. The table shows 130,000 to 150,000 clones, with about 76% occurring only once. Germline assignment: CDR1 MDHEN and CDR2 SYDVKM. The CDR3 spans 14 residues. The V gene end was trimmed by 3 bases and the J gene end by 1 base; junction bases not matched to a gene: 2. Donors sampled were nominally healthy, though unrecorded immune exposures were likely. As concerns this clone: Its antigen is unknown.

The sequence derives from a man aged 18 to 30 in good health and CMV-seronegative. This chain joins TRBV28 and TRBJ2-7; 8 bases agree with TRBD2. The sequencing sample was made of PBMCs. CDR3 bases: TGTGCCAGCAGTTTGTCGGGGGGGTCCTACGAGCAGTACTTC. It codes for CASSLSGGSYEQYF.